The present T cell receptor beta chain was sequenced within a study of cytomegalovirus exposure and HLA in healthy donors. This CDR3 has 14 amino acids. With 6 bases removed from V and 2 bases from J, the gap between germline ends came to 11 bases. The germline V gene has CDR1 SNHLY and CDR2 FYNNEI. The PCR employed 60 Vbeta primers together with 13 Jbeta primers. This table comes from immunoSEQ multiplex PCR, and its TCRdb copy is limited to in-frame clones, with some not included. This table holds about 86,000 clones, approximately 70% found once. General study points: A later analysis linked around 17,000 TCR beta sequences to HLA alleles at 0.05 false discovery rate. Cytomegalovirus-associated TCR beta chains were listed, numbering under 200. Analyzed later, association rates of TCRs varied across HLA loci, with DRB1 most and HLA-C fewest.

Concerning this clone itself: Antigen unknown.

The rearrangement uses TRBV2 and TRBJ1-5; possible D gene TRBD1, 5 bases. Sequencing used PBMCs. The receptor comes from a man in his sixties in good health and CMV-seronegative. This CDR3 reads CASRVGGGNQPQHF. The CDR3 DNA reads as TGTGCCAGCAGGGTAGGAGGGGGCAATCAGCCCCAGCATTTT.